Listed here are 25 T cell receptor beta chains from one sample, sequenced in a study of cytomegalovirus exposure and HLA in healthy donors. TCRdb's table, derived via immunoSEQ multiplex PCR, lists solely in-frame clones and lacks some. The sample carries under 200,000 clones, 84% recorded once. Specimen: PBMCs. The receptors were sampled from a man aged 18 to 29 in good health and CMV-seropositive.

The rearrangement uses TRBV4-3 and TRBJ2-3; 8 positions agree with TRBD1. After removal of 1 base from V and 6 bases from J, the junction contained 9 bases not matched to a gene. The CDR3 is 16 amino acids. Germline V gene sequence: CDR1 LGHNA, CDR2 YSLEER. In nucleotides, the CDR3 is TGCGCCAGCAGCCAAGCTCCCGGACAGGGTCAGGATACGCAGTATTTT. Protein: CASSQAPGQGQDTQYF.

The CDR3 DNA is TGTGCCAGCAGCCAAGTTAGAAGCGGGAGTAGCACAGATACGCAGTATTTT. Its translation: CASSQVRSGSSTDTQYF. The chain carries TRBV4-2 and TRBJ2-3, with TRBD2 matching over 8 bases. The CDR3 loop spans 17 amino acids. CDR1 and CDR2 from the germline V gene are LGHNA and YNFKEQ. The V segment lost 1 base and the J segment 0 bases; nucleotides outside the gene matches: 6.

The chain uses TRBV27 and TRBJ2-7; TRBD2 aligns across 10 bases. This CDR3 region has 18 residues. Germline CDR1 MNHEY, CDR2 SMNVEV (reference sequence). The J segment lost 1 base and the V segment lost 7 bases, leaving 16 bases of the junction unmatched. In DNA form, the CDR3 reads TGTGCCAGCAAAAGATGGGGTCTAGCGGGAGTAGCGTCCTACGAGCAGTACTTC. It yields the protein CASKRWGLAGVASYEQYF.

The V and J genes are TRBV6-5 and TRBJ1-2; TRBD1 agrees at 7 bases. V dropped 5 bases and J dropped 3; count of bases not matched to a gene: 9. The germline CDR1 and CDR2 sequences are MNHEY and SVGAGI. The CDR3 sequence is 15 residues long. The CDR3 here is CASSGQAQGDYGYTF. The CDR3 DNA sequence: TGTGCCAGCAGTGGACAGGCACAAGGGGACTATGGCTACACCTTC.

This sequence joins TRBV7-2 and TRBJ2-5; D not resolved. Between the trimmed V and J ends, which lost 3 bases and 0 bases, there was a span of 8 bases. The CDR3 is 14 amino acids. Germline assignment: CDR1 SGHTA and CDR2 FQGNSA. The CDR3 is CASSFSPYQETQYF. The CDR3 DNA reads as TGTGCCAGCAGCTTTAGCCCGTACCAAGAGACCCAGTACTTC.

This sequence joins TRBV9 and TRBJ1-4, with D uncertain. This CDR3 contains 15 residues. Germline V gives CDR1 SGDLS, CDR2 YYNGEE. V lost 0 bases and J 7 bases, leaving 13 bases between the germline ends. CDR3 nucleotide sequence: TGTGCCAGCAGCGTAGCTTTGGCGGAAAGTGAAAAACTGTTTTTT. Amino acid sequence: CASSVALAESEKLFF.

The CDR3 bases are TGTGCCAGTAAGTCGGCAGATACGCAGTATTTT. Protein product: CASKSADTQYF. This chain joins TRBV6-6 and TRBJ2-3; no definite D call. Trimming removed 9 bases at V and 4 bases at J, with 8 bases between. This CDR3 has 11 residues. CDR1 MNHNY and CDR2 SVGAGI come from the germline V gene (reference sequence).

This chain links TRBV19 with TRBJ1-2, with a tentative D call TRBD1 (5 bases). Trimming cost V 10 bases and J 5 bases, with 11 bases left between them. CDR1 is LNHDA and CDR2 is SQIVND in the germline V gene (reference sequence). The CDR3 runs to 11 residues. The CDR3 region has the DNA TGTGCCACAGCGACAGTTTATGGCTACACCTTC. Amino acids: CATATVYGYTF.

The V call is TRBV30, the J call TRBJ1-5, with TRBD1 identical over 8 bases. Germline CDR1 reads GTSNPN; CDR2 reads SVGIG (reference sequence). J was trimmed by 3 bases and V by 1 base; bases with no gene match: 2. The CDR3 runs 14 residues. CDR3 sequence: CAWSGGQDNQPQHF. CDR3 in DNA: TGTGCCTGGAGTGGGGGACAGGACAATCAGCCCCAGCATTTT.

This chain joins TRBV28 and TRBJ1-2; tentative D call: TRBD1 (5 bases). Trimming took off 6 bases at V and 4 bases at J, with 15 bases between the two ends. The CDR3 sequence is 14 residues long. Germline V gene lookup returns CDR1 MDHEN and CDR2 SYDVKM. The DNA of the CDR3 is TGTGCCAGCAGCTTTTCCTGGGGGGGCTATGGCTACACCTTC. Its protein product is CASSFSWGGYGYTF.

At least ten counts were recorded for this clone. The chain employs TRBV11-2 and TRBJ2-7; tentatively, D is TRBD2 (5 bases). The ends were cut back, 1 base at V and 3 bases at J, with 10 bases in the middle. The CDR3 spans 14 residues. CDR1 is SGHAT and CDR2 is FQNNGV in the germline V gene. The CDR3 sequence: CASSLVMSGYEQYF. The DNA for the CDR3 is TGTGCCAGCAGCTTAGTCATGAGCGGCTACGAGCAGTACTTC.

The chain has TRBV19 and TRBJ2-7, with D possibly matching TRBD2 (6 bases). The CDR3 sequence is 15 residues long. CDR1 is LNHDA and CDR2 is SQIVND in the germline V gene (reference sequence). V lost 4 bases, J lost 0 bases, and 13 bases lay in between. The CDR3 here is CASSKETGSSYEQYF. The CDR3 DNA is TGTGCCAGTAGTAAGGAGACCGGGAGCTCCTACGAGCAGTACTTC.

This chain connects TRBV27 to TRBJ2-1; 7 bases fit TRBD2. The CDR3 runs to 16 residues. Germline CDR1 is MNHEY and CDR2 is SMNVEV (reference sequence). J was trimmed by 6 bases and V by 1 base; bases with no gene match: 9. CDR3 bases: TGTGCCAGCAGTTTATGGGCGGGAGCCGGGCTCAATGAGCAGTTCTTC. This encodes CASSLWAGAGLNEQFF.

CDR3 in DNA: TGTGCCAGCAGTTTATCGGGGGCGCGGGAGCAGTACTTC. It yields the protein CASSLSGAREQYF. The genes are TRBV27 and TRBJ2-7; D perhaps matches TRBD1 (6 bases). The CDR3 contains 13 residues. Per the germline V gene, CDR1 is MNHEY and CDR2 is SMNVEV (reference sequence). V gave up 0 bases and J gave up 7 bases, with 10 bases separating them.

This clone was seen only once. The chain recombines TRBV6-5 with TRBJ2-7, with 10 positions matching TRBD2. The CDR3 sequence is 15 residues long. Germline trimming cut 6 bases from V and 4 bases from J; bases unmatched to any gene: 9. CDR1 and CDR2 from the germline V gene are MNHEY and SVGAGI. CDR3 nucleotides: TGTGCCAGCAGAGCTGAGCGGGAGGGCCGGTACGAGCAGTACTTC. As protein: CASRAEREGRYEQYF.

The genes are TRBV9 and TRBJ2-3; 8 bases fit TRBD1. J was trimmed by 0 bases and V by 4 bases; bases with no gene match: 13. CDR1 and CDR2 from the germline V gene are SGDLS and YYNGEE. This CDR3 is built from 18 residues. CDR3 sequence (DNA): TGTGCCAGCAGCACCCGACAGGGGCCAAGGGGTAGCACAGATACGCAGTATTTT. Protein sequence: CASSTRQGPRGSTDTQYF.

Here the CDR3 reads CASSTGVGVGEQYF. The CDR3 nucleotides read TGTGCCAGCAGTACGGGAGTCGGGGTGGGAGAGCAGTACTTC. V and J are TRBV27 and TRBJ2-7, with D perhaps TRBD2 (6 bases). The V gene lost 5 bases and the J gene lost 7 bases, with 18 bases spanning the gap. The germline CDR1 and CDR2 sequences are MNHEY and SMNVEV (reference sequence). This CDR3 is built from 14 residues.

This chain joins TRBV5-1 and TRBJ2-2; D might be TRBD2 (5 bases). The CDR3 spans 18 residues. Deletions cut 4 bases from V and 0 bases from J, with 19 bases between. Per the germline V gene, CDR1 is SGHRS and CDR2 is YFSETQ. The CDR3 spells CASSPRALAETNTGELFF. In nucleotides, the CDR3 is TGCGCCAGCAGCCCCCGAGCCCTAGCCGAAACGAACACCGGGGAGCTGTTTTTT.

CDR3 sequence: CASSQARGGSYEQYF. The DNA for the CDR3 is TGCGCCAGCAGCCAAGCCCGGGGAGGGTCGTACGAGCAGTACTTC. The V call is TRBV4-3, the J call TRBJ2-7; 7 bases agree with TRBD2. Trimming cost V 1 base and J 4 bases; bases outside gene matches: 7. Germline CDR1 reads LGHNA; CDR2 reads YSLEER. The length of the CDR3 is 15 residues.

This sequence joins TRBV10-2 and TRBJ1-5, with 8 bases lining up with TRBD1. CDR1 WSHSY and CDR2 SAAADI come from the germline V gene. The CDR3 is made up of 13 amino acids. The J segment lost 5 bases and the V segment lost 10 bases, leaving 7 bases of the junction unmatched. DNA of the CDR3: TGCGCCACCCGACAGGGGAAGGATCAGCCCCAGCATTTT. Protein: CATRQGKDQPQHF.

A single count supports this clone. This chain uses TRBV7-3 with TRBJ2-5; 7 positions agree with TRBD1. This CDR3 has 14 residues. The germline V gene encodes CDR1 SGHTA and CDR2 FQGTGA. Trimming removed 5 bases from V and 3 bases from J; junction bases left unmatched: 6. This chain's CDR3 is CASSAAGTEETQYF. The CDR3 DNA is TGTGCCAGCAGCGCCGCCGGGACAGAAGAGACCCAGTACTTC.

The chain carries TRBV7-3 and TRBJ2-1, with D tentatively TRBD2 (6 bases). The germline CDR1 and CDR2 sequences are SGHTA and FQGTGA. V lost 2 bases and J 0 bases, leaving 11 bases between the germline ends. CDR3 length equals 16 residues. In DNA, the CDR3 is TGTGCCAGCAGCTTACTAGCGCCGAGCTCCTACAATGAGCAGTTCTTC. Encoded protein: CASSLLAPSSYNEQFF.

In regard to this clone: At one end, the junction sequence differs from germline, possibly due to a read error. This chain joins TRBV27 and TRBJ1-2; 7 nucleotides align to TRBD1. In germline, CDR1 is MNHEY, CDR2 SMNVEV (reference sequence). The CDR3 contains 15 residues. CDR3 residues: CASSLSGGSDYGYTF. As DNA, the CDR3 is TGTGCCAGCAGTCTATCAGGGGGTTCGGACTATGGCTACACCTTC.

The CDR3 region is CASRIAGASTDTQYF. The DNA for the CDR3 is TGTGCCAGCCGAATTGCTGGGGCTAGCACAGATACGCAGTATTTT. The chain carries TRBV14 and TRBJ2-3; D possibly corresponds to TRBD1 (5 bases). Trimming took off 8 bases at V and 0 bases at J, with 15 bases between the two ends. This CDR3 region has 15 residues. Germline loops: CDR1 SGHDN, CDR2 FVKESK.

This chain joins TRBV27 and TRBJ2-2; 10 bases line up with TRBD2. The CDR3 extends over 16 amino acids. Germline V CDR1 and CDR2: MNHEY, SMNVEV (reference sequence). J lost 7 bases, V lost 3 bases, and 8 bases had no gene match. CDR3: CASSFSSGSVIGELFF. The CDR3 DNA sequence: TGTGCCAGCAGTTTCTCTAGCGGGAGTGTTATCGGGGAGCTGTTTTTT.